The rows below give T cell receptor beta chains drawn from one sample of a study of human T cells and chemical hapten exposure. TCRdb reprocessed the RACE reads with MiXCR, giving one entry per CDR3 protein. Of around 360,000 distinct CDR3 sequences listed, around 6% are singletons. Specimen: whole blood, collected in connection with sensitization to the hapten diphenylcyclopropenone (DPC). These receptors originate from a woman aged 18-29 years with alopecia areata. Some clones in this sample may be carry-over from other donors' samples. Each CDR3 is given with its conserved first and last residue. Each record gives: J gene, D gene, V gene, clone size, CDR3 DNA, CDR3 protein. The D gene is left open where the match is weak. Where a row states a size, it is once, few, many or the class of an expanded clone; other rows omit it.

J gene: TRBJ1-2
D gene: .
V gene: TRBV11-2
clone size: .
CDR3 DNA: TGTGCCAGCAGCTTCGGCAGGGCGCCTGGCTACACCTTC
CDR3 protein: CASSFGRAPGYTF

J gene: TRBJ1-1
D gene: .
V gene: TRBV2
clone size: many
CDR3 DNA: TGTGCCAGCAGTGAAGAAGGCAGGGGCACTGAAGCTTTCTTT
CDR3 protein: CASSEEGRGTEAFF

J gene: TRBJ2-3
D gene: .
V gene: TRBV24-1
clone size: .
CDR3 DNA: TGTGCCACCAGTGATTTAGACGTCGATACAGATACGCAGTATTTT
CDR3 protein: CATSDLDVDTDTQYF

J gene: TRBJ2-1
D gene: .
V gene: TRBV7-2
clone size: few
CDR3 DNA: TGTGCCAGCAGCTCTCGTGGGAGCAATGAGCAGTTCTTC
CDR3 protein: CASSSRGSNEQFF

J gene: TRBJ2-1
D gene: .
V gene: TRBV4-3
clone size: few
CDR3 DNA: TGCGCCAGCAGCCAAGATGCGGGGGCCTTGGGGAGTGAGCAGTTCTTC
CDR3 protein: CASSQDAGALGSEQFF

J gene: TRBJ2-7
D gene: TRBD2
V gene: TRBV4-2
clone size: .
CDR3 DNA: TGTGCCAGCAGCCAAGAGGGGGGGAGGCGCGACGAGCAGTACTTC
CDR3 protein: CASSQEGGRRDEQYF

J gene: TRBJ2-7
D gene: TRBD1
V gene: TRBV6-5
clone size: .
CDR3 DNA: TGTGCCAGCAGTTACCAGGGGGCCGGGTACGAGCAGTACTTC
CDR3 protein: CASSYQGAGYEQYF

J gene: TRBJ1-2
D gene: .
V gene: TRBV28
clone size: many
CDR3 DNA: TGTGCCAGCAGTTTGAGGACAGCGAACTATGGCTACACCTTC
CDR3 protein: CASSLRTANYGYTF

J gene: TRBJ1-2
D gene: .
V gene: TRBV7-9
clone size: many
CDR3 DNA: TGTGCCAGCAGCCCCTCCGACGGAAACTATGGCTACACCTTC
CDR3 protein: CASSPSDGNYGYTF

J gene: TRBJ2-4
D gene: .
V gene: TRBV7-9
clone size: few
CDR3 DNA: TGTGCCAGCAGCTTAAGCAAAATAGGAACCCTCTTAGCCAAAAACATTCAGTACTTC
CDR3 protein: CASSLSKIGTLLAKNIQYF

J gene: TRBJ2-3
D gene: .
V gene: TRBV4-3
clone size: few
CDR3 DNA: TGCGCCAGCAGCCAAGACGTAGGGGCAGGGACGGCAGATACGCAGTATTTT
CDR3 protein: CASSQDVGAGTADTQYF

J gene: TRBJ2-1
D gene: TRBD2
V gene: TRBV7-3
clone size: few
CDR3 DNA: TGTGCCAGCAGTCGTCTAGCGGGGGGTCTCAATGAGCAGTTCTTC
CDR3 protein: CASSRLAGGLNEQFF

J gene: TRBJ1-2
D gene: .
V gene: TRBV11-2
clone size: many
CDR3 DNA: TGTGCCAGCAGTTTCTCATATCAGGGAATCTATGGCTACACCTTC
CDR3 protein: CASSFSYQGIYGYTF

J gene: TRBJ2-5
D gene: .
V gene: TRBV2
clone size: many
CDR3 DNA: TGTGCCAGCAGTGAAGGGCAAGAGACCCAGTACTTC
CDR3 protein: CASSEGQETQYF

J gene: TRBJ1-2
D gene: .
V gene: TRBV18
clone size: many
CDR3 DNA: TGTGCCAGCTCACCACCGGAAGGGACACGTAACTATGGCTACACCTTC
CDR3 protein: CASSPPEGTRNYGYTF

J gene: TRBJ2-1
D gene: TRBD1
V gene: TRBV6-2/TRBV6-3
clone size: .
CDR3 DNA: TGTGCCAGCAGTCCCTGGGACAGGTCCTACAATGAGCAGTTCTTC
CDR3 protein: CASSPWDRSYNEQFF

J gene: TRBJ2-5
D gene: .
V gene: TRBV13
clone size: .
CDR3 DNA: TGTGCCAGCAGCGGGAGGGGGGTCCAAGAGACCCAGTACTTC
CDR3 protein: CASSGRGVQETQYF

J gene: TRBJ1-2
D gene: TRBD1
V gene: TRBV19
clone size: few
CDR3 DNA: TGTGCCAGTAGTACAACCCCCGGGACAGAAGACTATGGCTACACCTTC
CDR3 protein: CASSTTPGTEDYGYTF

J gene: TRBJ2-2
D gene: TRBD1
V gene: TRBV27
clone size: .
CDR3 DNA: TGTGCCAGCAGTCCTCCGGGACAGGCGAACACCGGGGAGCTGTTTTTT
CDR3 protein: CASSPPGQANTGELFF

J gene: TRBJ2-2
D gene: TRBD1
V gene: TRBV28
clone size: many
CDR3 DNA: TGTGCCAGCAGCTTCGAGCGGTGGACAGGGGTGAGGACCGGGGAGCTGTTTTTT
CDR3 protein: CASSFERWTGVRTGELFF

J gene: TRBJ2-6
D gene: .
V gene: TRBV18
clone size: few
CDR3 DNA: TGTGCCAGCTCACCCCAAATTGGCTCTGGGGCCAACGTCCTGACTTTC
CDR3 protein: CASSPQIGSGANVLTF

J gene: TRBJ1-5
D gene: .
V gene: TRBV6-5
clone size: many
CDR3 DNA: TGTGCCAGCAAACGGGGGCCCGAGCAGCCCCAGCATTTT
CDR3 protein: CASKRGPEQPQHF

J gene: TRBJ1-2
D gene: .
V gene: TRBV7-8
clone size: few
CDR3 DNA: TGTGCCAGCAGCTTAGCGCTTGGGGGAGCGGGCCTCTATGGCTACACCTTC
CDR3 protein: CASSLALGGAGLYGYTF

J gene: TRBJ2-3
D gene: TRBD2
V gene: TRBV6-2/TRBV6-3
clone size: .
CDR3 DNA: TGTGCCAGCAGACCTAGCGGGGCCACAGATACGCAGTATTTT
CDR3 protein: CASRPSGATDTQYF

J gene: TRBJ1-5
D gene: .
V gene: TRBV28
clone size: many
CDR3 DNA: TGTGCCAGCAGTTTTGGCAGGGGCCAGTACAATCAGCCCCAGCATTTT
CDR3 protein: CASSFGRGQYNQPQHF

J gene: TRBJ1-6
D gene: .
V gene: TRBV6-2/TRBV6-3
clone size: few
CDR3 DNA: TGTGCCAGCAGTTACGAGAAGAGAGGATCCCTCCACTTT
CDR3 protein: CASSYEKRGSLHF

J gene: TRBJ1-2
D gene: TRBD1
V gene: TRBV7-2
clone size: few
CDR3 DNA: TGTGCCAGCAGCTATACAGGGGGTCAGGGGGCCCCCTATGGCTACACCTTC
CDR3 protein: CASSYTGGQGAPYGYTF

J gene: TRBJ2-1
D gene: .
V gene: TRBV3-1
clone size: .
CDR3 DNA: TGTGCCAGCAGCCCCGTGGGGCCCTACAATGAGCAGTTCTTC
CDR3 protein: CASSPVGPYNEQFF

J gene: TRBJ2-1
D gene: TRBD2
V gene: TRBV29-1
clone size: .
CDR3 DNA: TGCAGCGTTGTAGCTCTAGCGGGGGCGAACAATGAGCAGTTCTTC
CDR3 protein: CSVVALAGANNEQFF

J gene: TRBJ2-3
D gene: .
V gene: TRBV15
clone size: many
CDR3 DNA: TGTGCCACCAGCAGAGGTCTATCAGGAGATACGCAGTATTTT
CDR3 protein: CATSRGLSGDTQYF

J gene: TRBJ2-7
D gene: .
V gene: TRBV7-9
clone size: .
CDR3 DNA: TGTGCCAGCAGCCCGACGGCTTCCTACGAGCAGTACTTC
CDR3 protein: CASSPTASYEQYF

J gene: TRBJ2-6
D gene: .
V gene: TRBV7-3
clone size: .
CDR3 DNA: TGTGCCAGCAGCTTACAGGAGGCTGGGGCCAACGTCCTGACTTTC
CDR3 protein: CASSLQEAGANVLTF

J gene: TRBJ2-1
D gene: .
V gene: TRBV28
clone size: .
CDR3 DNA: TGTGCCAGCAGTTCTTACAGGGATTTTGGAGAGACCCAGTTCTTC
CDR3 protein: CASSSYRDFGETQFF

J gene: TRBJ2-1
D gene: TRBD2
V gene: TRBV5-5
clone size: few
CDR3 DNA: TGTGCCAGCAGCATGACTAGCGGGGACAATGAGCAGTTCTTC
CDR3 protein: CASSMTSGDNEQFF

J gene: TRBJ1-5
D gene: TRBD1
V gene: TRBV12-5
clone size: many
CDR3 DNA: TGTGCTAGTGGCCGAGGGGGCCTTGACAATCAGCCCCAGCATTTT
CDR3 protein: CASGRGGLDNQPQHF

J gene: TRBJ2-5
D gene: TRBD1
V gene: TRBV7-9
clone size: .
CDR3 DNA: TGTGCCAGCAGCCCGAAGACAGGGGAAGAGACCCAGTACTTC
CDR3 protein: CASSPKTGEETQYF

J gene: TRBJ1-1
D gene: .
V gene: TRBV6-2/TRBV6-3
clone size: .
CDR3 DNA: TGTGCCAGCCTCACTTGGGGGAGATCTGAAGCTTTCTTT
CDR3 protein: CASLTWGRSEAFF

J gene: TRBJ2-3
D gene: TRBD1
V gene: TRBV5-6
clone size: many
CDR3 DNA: TGTGCCAGCAGTTTACAGGGGTACGCAGATACGCAGTATTTT
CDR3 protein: CASSLQGYADTQYF